The 29 T cell receptor beta chains reported below all come from one sample, sequenced in a study of cytomegalovirus exposure and HLA in healthy donors. The study ran its PCR with 60 Vbeta and 13 Jbeta primers. The protocol was immunoSEQ multiplex PCR, while the TCRdb copy is restricted to in-frame clones and leaves out a portion. This table has roughly 170,000 clones, approximately 71% appearing once. The sample taken for sequencing was PBMCs. Receptors were obtained from a girl aged 5 to 17 in good health and CMV-seronegative.

The chain has TRBV29-1 and TRBJ2-5; 9 nucleotides align to TRBD1. The J call may be faulty, since TRBJ2-7 better matches the DNA end. The CDR3 is made up of 13 amino acids. Germline CDR1 is SQVTM and CDR2 is ANQGSEA. The CDR3 is CSAKQGARYEQYF. The CDR3 DNA is TGCAGCGCCAAACAGGGGGCGAGATACGAGCAGTACTTC.

The chain is built from TRBV7-8 and TRBJ2-7, with D perhaps TRBD1 (6 bases). Looked up from germline, CDR1 is SGHVS and CDR2 is FQNEAQ. The V end was cut by 5 bases, the J end by 4 bases, with 15 bases between. The CDR3 length is 14 residues. The CDR3 DNA reads TGTGCCAGCAGCGCCGACCATACAGGGTACGAGCAGTACTTC. Encoded protein: CASSADHTGYEQYF. Complete variable domain (other parts from reference TRBV7-8 and TRBJ2-7): GAGVSQSPRYKVAKRGQDVALRCDPISGHVSLFWYQQALGQGPEFLTYFQNEAQLDKSGLPSDRFFAERPEGSVSTLKIQRTQQEDSAVYLCASSADHTGYEQYFGPGTRLTVT.

This CDR3 is CASIESGYEQYF. In nucleotides, the CDR3 is TGTGCCAGCATCGAATCCGGGTACGAGCAGTACTTC. The rearrangement uses TRBV2 and TRBJ2-7; unclear D gene. Germline-derived CDR1 and CDR2 are SNHLY and FYNNEI. V was cut by 7 bases and J by 4 bases, with 11 bases left in between. The CDR3 loop spans 12 amino acids.

This clone was seen a few times. This sequence joins TRBV9 and TRBJ2-3; weak D call: TRBD2 (5 bases). This CDR3 spans 15 amino acids. Germline V gene sequence: CDR1 SGDLS, CDR2 YYNGEE. V was shortened by 0 bases and J by 5 bases, with 13 bases between the two germline ends. DNA of the CDR3: TGTGCCAGCAGCGTAGGTGAGGGCCGGATAGATACGCAGTATTTT. This codes for CASSVGEGRIDTQYF.

This chain links TRBV9 with TRBJ1-1, with D uncertain. Germline lookup yields CDR1 SGDLS and CDR2 YYNGEE. The CDR3 contains 14 residues. V lost 0 bases and J lost 1, with 7 bases in between. The CDR3 region has the DNA TGTGCCAGCAGCGTAGTGCCCGGGAACACTGAAGCTTTCTTT. Protein product: CASSVVPGNTEAFF.

This clone was counted once. This chain joins TRBV5-4 and TRBJ2-2; D possibly corresponds to TRBD2 (6 bases). This CDR3 is 16 amino acids long. With 4 bases removed from V and 3 bases from J, the gap between germline ends came to 16 bases. Germline CDR1 is SGHNT and CDR2 is YYREEE (reference sequence). CDR3 amino acids: CASSPAGPADTGELFF. The CDR3 region has the DNA TGTGCCAGCAGCCCGGCGGGGCCGGCAGACACCGGGGAGCTGTTTTTT.

The chain recombines TRBV29-1 with TRBJ1-2; D remains unclear. Germline CDR1 SQVTM, CDR2 ANQGSEA. The CDR3 covers 13 residues. Trimming removed 3 bases at V and 4 bases at J, with 12 bases between. CDR3 nucleotide sequence: TGCAGCGTTGAGTTGGACGGAGGCTATGGCTACACCTTC. Translating it yields CSVELDGGYGYTF.

This clone came up a few times. The gene calls are TRBV6-5 and TRBJ1-3; the D gene is possibly TRBD1 (5 bases). Germline V gene data show CDR1 as MNHEY and CDR2 as SVGAGI. Trimming took off 4 bases at V and 3 bases at J, with 13 bases between the two ends. CDR3 size: 15 residues. The CDR3 DNA sequence: TGTGCCAGCAGTTTGGGGGGATTTGGTGGAAACACCATATATTTT. Residues: CASSLGGFGGNTIYF.

The chain uses TRBV7-9 and TRBJ2-1, with 8 bases matching TRBD1. The length of the CDR3 is 14 residues. CDR1 is SEHNR, CDR2 FQNEAQ, per germline (reference sequence). Trimming removed 5 bases from V and 7 bases from J; junction bases left unmatched: 7. This chain's CDR3 is CASSPPDRENEQFF. For the CDR3, the DNA is TGTGCCAGCAGCCCACCGGACAGGGAGAATGAGCAGTTCTTC.

The chain is built from TRBV11-2 and TRBJ1-1; D perhaps matches TRBD1 (6 bases). The CDR3 consists of 15 residues. Per the germline V gene, CDR1 is SGHAT and CDR2 is FQNNGV. V lost 0 bases, J lost 4 bases, and 12 bases lay in between. The DNA of the CDR3 is TGTGCCAGCAGCTTAGAGGGACACCCGAGCACTGAAGCTTTCTTT. It yields the protein CASSLEGHPSTEAFF.

V gene TRBV5-6 combines with J gene TRBJ2-6; TRBD1 might be the D (5 bases). Germline-derived CDR1 and CDR2 are SGHDT and YYEEEE. The V and J ends lost 4 bases and 2 bases respectively, with 10 bases between them. The CDR3 is made up of 15 amino acids. The CDR3 DNA follows: TGTGCCAGCAGCGCCCAGGGAACTGGGGCCAACGTCCTGACTTTC. Its protein product is CASSAQGTGANVLTF.

The chain employs TRBV9 and TRBJ1-1; the D gene is possibly TRBD1 (5 bases). The CDR3 is made up of 13 amino acids. Germline V gene data show CDR1 as SGDLS and CDR2 as YYNGEE. Trimming took 4 bases from V and 5 from J, leaving 12 bases between them. The CDR3 sequence is CASSLGGETEAFF. CDR3 nucleotides: TGTGCCAGCAGCCTCGGAGGGGAAACTGAAGCTTTCTTT.

The chain is built from TRBV7-8 and TRBJ1-4; D perhaps matches TRBD1 (6 bases). V lost 0 bases to trimming and J lost 3 bases, with 14 bases between them. This CDR3 comprises 17 residues. Per germline, CDR1 SGHVS and CDR2 FQNEAQ. For the CDR3, the DNA is TGTGCCAGCAGCTTAGCCTCGGACAGCTCGTCTAATGAAAAACTGTTTTTT. Protein sequence: CASSLASDSSSNEKLFF.

This sequence joins TRBV2 and TRBJ1-1; TRBD1 agrees at 7 bases. This CDR3 has 14 amino acids. In germline, CDR1 is SNHLY, CDR2 FYNNEI. Trimming at V came to 4 bases and at J to 1 base, leaving 3 bases not matched to a gene. For the CDR3, the DNA is TGTGCCAGCAGTGCCCAGGGGGAGAACACTGAAGCTTTCTTT. Protein: CASSAQGENTEAFF.

This clone has a handful of counts. V and J are TRBV14 and TRBJ1-1, with 7 bases lining up with TRBD1. Germline assignment: CDR1 SGHDN and CDR2 FVKESK. The CDR3 sequence is 13 residues long. V gave up 2 bases and J gave up 3 bases; unmatched junction bases: 0. The CDR3 DNA is TGTGCCAGCAGCCAACAGGGGGACACTGAAGCTTTCTTT. This translates into CASSQQGDTEAFF.

In the case of this clone: Other nucleotide sequences from this sample produce the same CDR3. The chain recombines TRBV9 with TRBJ1-5; 10 bases map to TRBD1. V trimming: 0 bases; J trimming: 4 bases; junction bases outside the gene matches: 1. CDR3 length: 15 residues. Germline loops: CDR1 SGDLS, CDR2 YYNGEE. CDR3 sequence: CASSVGQGANQPQHF. As DNA, the CDR3 is TGTGCCAGCAGCGTAGGACAGGGGGCGAATCAGCCCCAGCATTTT.

This clone was found a few times. The chain is built from TRBV5-6 and TRBJ2-1; the D is unclear. Germline V gene data show CDR1 as SGHDT and CDR2 as YYEEEE. The CDR3 covers 13 residues. Trimming cost V 4 bases and J 0 bases, with 5 bases left between them. The CDR3 loop reads CASSPRSYNEQFF. CDR3 DNA: TGTGCCAGCAGCCCCCGCTCCTACAATGAGCAGTTCTTC.

The chain couples TRBV5-5 to TRBJ1-1; a weak D match, TRBD1 (5 bases). The CDR3 sequence is 14 residues long. Trimming stripped 1 base from V and 1 base from J, with 8 bases between. Germline assignment: CDR1 SGHKS and CDR2 YYEKEE (reference sequence). The CDR3 DNA follows: TGTGCCAGCAGCTTGACACAGGCGAACACTGAAGCTTTCTTT. It specifies CASSLTQANTEAFF.

With respect to this clone: Sequence at one end of the junction differs from germline and may be a read error. The chain carries TRBV7-7 and TRBJ2-1; TRBD2 might be the D (6 bases). CDR3 length equals 14 residues. Germline V lookup: CDR1 SSHAT, CDR2 FNYEAQ (reference sequence). The CDR3 nucleotides read TGTGCTAGCAGCTTAAACGGGGGTGGAGATGAGCAGTTCTTC. Translated: CASSLNGGGDEQFF.

A remark on this clone: The junction differs from germline at one of its ends, possibly a read error. V is TRBV13 and J is TRBJ2-1; 8 positions match TRBD1. Germline V gene data show CDR1 as PRHDT and CDR2 as FYEKMQ (reference sequence). The CDR3 totals 14 residues. CDR3 residues: CASSLRLQDRVLLF. The CDR3 region has the DNA TGTGCCAGCAGCTTACGACTCCAGGACAGGGTTCTTCTCTTC.

The rearrangement uses TRBV27 and TRBJ1-2; the match to TRBD1 covers 8 bases. V lost 5 bases and J lost 5; bases outside the gene matches: 10. This CDR3 is built from 15 residues. Germline-derived CDR1 and CDR2 are MNHEY and SMNVEV (reference sequence). As DNA, the CDR3 is TGTGCCAGCAGTCCCAGGGACAGGCTGCTATATGGCTACACCTTC. It codes for CASSPRDRLLYGYTF.

This chain connects TRBV4-2 to TRBJ2-1, with TRBD2 matching over 7 bases. CDR1 and CDR2 (germline): LGHNA, YNFKEQ. CDR3 length: 16 amino acids. Trimming cost V 1 base and J 7 bases; bases outside gene matches: 10. The CDR3 DNA follows: TGTGCCAGCAGCCAAGGGATGACGGGGGGTCGGAATGAGCAGTTCTTC. As protein: CASSQGMTGGRNEQFF.

This clone was counted once. The genes are TRBV2 and TRBJ2-3, with D possibly matching TRBD2 (5 bases). Germline values: CDR1 SNHLY, CDR2 FYNNEI. V was trimmed by 7 bases and J by 2 bases, leaving 10 bases between them. The CDR3 runs 13 residues. CDR3 protein: CASNQRPTDTQYF. The CDR3 DNA follows: TGTGCCAGCAATCAGCGGCCCACAGATACGCAGTATTTT.

A few counts support this clone. This rearrangement joins TRBV11-1 to TRBJ2-7, with 7 positions matching TRBD1. The CDR3 is 12 amino acids. V was pared by 3 bases and J by 9 bases, with 5 bases of the junction left unmatched. Per germline, CDR1 SGHAT and CDR2 FQDESV (reference sequence). Written as DNA, the CDR3 is TGTGCCAGCAGCTTTGATCGACAGGGGCAGTACTTC. Its protein product is CASSFDRQGQYF.

The V and J genes are TRBV6-1 and TRBJ2-3; 13 positions match TRBD2. Germline V lookup: CDR1 MNHNS, CDR2 SASEGT. The V segment lost 6 bases and the J segment 0 bases; nucleotides outside the gene matches: 0. The CDR3 covers 15 residues. The CDR3 nucleotides are TGTGCCAGCAGGGGACTAGCGGGAAGCACAGATACGCAGTATTTT. Amino acids: CASRGLAGSTDTQYF.

The chain links TRBV2 to TRBJ2-5, with D maybe TRBD2 (7 bases). This CDR3 has 14 residues. V was clipped by 7 bases and J by 5 bases, with 17 bases between them. CDR1 is SNHLY and CDR2 is FYNNEI in the germline V gene. The CDR3 DNA reads as TGTGCCAGCAAGGGGGGGAGTGGAGGTGAGACCCAGTACTTC. It is translated as CASKGGSGGETQYF.

The rearrangement links TRBV7-9 to TRBJ1-6; TRBD1 matches at 9 bases. CDR1 SEHNR and CDR2 FQNEAQ come from the germline V gene (reference sequence). The CDR3 contains 16 residues. V lost 4 bases and J lost 10; bases outside the gene matches: 11. In DNA, the CDR3 is TGTGCCAGCAGCTCGCCGGGACAGGGTTTTTCATCACCCCTCCACTTT. As protein: CASSSPGQGFSSPLHF.

V and J are TRBV6-6 and TRBJ2-7, with D maybe TRBD1 (6 bases). The CDR3 is made up of 16 amino acids. Germline-derived CDR1 and CDR2 are MNHNY and SVGAGI (reference sequence). V gave up 6 bases and J gave up 0 bases, with 18 bases separating them. CDR3 in amino acids: CASRPIDRSSSYEQYF. In DNA, the CDR3 is TGTGCCAGCAGGCCAATCGACAGGTCCAGCTCCTACGAGCAGTACTTC.

Worth noting for this clone: An end of the junction does not agree with germline; a read error may underlie this. The CDR3 loop reads CASRLAGGFQNIQYF. The CDR3 nucleotides are TGTGCCAGCAGATTAGCGGGGGGGTTCCAAAACATTCAGTACTTC. This chain links TRBV7-9 with TRBJ2-4; 11 bases map to TRBD2. The germline gives CDR1 SEHNR, CDR2 FQNEAQ (reference sequence). CDR3 length equals 15 residues.